One T cell receptor beta chain is described in this entry. Germline CDR1 and CDR2: GTSNPN and SVGIG (reference sequence). The CDR3 spans 13 residues. Trimming removed 3 bases from V and 3 bases from J, with 9 bases in between. Profiled with immunoSEQ multiplex PCR; TCRdb holds only in-frame clones, not every one. The data hold about 68,000 clones, with around 97% observed a single time. The record originates from a study of technical replicates of blood from a few donors. V is TRBV30 and J is TRBJ1-5; tentative D call: TRBD1 (6 bases). The sequenced sample was T cells isolated from PBMCs. The sequence was collected from a human donor in good health. The DNA for the CDR3 is TGTGCCTGGAGGGACAGCTACAATCAGCCCCAGCATTTT. This translates into CAWRDSYNQPQHF.